These 10 T cell receptor beta chains were all obtained from the same sample, sequenced in a study of Ad26.COV2.S vaccination and SARS-CoV-2 variants. This table comes from immunoSEQ multiplex PCR, and its TCRdb copy is limited to in-frame clones, with some not included. The table lists approximately 410,000 clones, around 89% of them singletons, with about 3.6% in the top ten. Treatment described: about 20 received Ad26.COV2.S at low or high dose, single or two shots; a few received placebo; per-sample allocation not given. Sampling was performed 63 days after the first vaccine or placebo injection. The sequencing here drew on peripheral blood, taken in a trial of Ad26.COV2.S vaccine versus placebo. The origin of the receptors is a person between 18 and 65 years old who received the Ad26.COV2.S COVID-19 vaccine or a placebo.

This clone was detected only once. The same CDR3 is also encoded by other DNA sequences in this sample. This rearrangement joins TRBV15 to TRBJ2-1; D remains ambiguous. The CDR3 loop spans 12 amino acids. From germline, CDR1 is LNHNV and CDR2 YYDKDF (reference sequence). V was cut by 3 bases and J by 4 bases, with 4 bases left in between. The CDR3 coding sequence is TGTGCCACCAGCAGGACGTACAATGAGCAGTTCTTC. This codes for CATSRTYNEQFF.

This clone turned up a few times. The chain joins TRBV18 to TRBJ1-4; 9 bases align to TRBD1. J gave up 7 bases and V 3 bases, and 12 bases lay outside the gene matches. Germline CDR1 reads KGHSH; CDR2 reads LQKENI. The CDR3 length is 17 residues. CDR3 loop: CASSPVPFGTGSEKLFF. The DNA for the CDR3 is TGTGCCAGCTCACCGGTCCCATTCGGGACAGGGAGTGAAAAACTGTTTTTT.

The V and J genes are TRBV21-1 and TRBJ1-6. TRBV21-1 is an annotated pseudogene. CDR3 size: 16 residues. CDR3: CASSKAAGSRSSPLHF. DNA of the CDR3: TGTGCCAGCAGCAAAGCAGCGGGCTCTCGGAGTTCACCCCTCCACTTT.

This chain links TRBV7-9 with TRBJ2-7; 8 nucleotides align to TRBD1. V gave up 0 bases and J gave up 3 bases; unmatched junction bases: 4. CDR3 length: 15 residues. Per germline, CDR1 SEHNR and CDR2 FQNEAQ (reference sequence). The CDR3 DNA reads as TGTGCCAGCAGCTTAGCCGGACAGGGATTCTACGAGCAGTACTTC. Protein: CASSLAGQGFYEQYF.

J is TRBJ2-7 and V is TRBV3-1 (or the pseudogene TRBV3-2); 10 bases align to TRBD1. The CDR3 extends over 16 amino acids. Looked up from germline, CDR1 is LGHDT and CDR2 is YNNKEL (reference sequence). J gave up 4 bases and V 0 bases, and 6 bases lay outside the gene matches. The CDR3 DNA follows: TGTGCCAGCAGCCAAGAAAGACAGGGGGCTTTATACGAGCAGTACTTC. Translating gives CASSQERQGALYEQYF.

The CDR3 region is CASSVEDGGHGPGELFF. In DNA, the CDR3 is TGTGCCAGCAGCGTAGAAGATGGGGGTCATGGTCCCGGGGAGCTGTTTTTT. The rearrangement uses TRBV9 and TRBJ2-2, with D possibly being TRBD1 or TRBD2 (5 bases each). The CDR3 consists of 17 residues. Germline V gene sequence: CDR1 SGDLS, CDR2 YYNGEE. V lost 0 bases and J lost 6, with 18 bases in between.

This clone was found once. The chain uses TRBV30 and TRBJ1-2; no firm D call. The V gene lost 4 bases and the J gene lost 4 bases, with 19 bases spanning the gap. CDR1 GTSNPN and CDR2 SVGIG come from the germline V gene (reference sequence). CDR3 length equals 15 residues. CDR3 in DNA: TGTGCCTGGAACCTGAGGGCAGCAGAAAGCTATGGCTACACCTTC. It yields the protein CAWNLRAAESYGYTF.

The chain joins TRBV4-1 to TRBJ2-1, with TRBD2 matching 12 bases. The CDR3 sequence is 17 residues long. CDR1 is MGHRA and CDR2 is YSYEKL in the germline V gene. Trimming took 3 bases from V and 9 from J; bases not matched to a gene: 12. The CDR3 DNA follows: TGCGCCAGCAGCCATCCATGGGCTAGCGGGGGGGTAGGTGAGCAGTTCTTC. It specifies CASSHPWASGGVGEQFF.

This rearrangement joins TRBV7-2 to TRBJ1-1; D call uncertain. Germline assignment: CDR1 SGHTA and CDR2 FQGNSA. V gave up 3 bases and J gave up 1 base, with 9 bases separating them. The CDR3 is made up of 14 amino acids. The CDR3 nucleotides read TGTGCCAGCAGCTTCAAAGGGAAGAACACTGAAGCTTTCTTT. Protein product: CASSFKGKNTEAFF.

This chain connects TRBV28 to TRBJ2-7, with D perhaps TRBD1 (6 bases). V was pared by 3 bases and J by 13 bases, with 13 bases between. CDR3 length equals 11 residues. Per germline, CDR1 MDHEN and CDR2 SYDVKM. CDR3 amino acids: CASSFRGRDYF. The CDR3 DNA reads as TGTGCCAGCAGTTTCAGGGGCAGGGACTACTTC.